These T cell receptor beta chains were read from a single sample in a study of T-cell memory formation after mild COVID-19. TCRdb reanalysed the 5' RACE reads using MiXCR and keeps one entry per CDR3 protein. The table lists tens of thousands of distinct CDR3 sequences, 14% of them singletons, with 30% to 35% in the top ten. What was sequenced was PBMCs or a T cell subset sorted from them (not recorded which). The receptors here all came from an adult woman who had mild COVID-19 (a few samples of this study predate the infection). Cell type and time point are not known. The CDR3 runs from the conserved cysteine through the conserved F or W. The D gene is left open where the match is weak. Rows give clone size only sometimes, using once, few, many, or a class for an expanded clone.

D gene,V gene,J gene,clone size,CDR3 protein,CDR3 DNA
TRBD2,TRBV6-2/TRBV6-3,TRBJ2-1,NA,CAIGAGLPRDEQFF,TGTGCCATTGGAGCGGGACTTCCTAGGGATGAGCAGTTCTTC
NA,TRBV7-8,TRBJ1-5,NA,CASSFGAGQPQHF,TGTGCCAGCAGCTTCGGGGCTGGGCAGCCCCAGCATTTT
NA,TRBV20-1,TRBJ2-1,many,CSASARDVYNEQFF,TGCAGTGCCTCGGCGCGGGACGTATACAATGAGCAGTTCTTC
TRBD1,TRBV12-3/TRBV12-4,TRBJ2-7,few,CASSVDRGRYEQYF,TGTGCCAGCAGTGTCGACAGGGGGCGTTACGAGCAGTACTTC
NA,TRBV7-6,TRBJ2-1,few,CASSSYPAGQIYNEQFF,TGTGCCAGCAGCTCATACCCCGCGGGACAGATCTACAATGAGCAGTTCTTC
NA,TRBV5-4,TRBJ2-5,few,CASSLGGGRYQETQYF,TGTGCCAGCAGCCTCGGTGGGGGGCGGTACCAAGAGACCCAGTACTTC
NA,TRBV4-1,TRBJ2-7,few,CASSQDGADWDEQYF,TGCGCCAGCAGCCAAGATGGGGCAGATTGGGACGAGCAGTACTTC
NA,TRBV3-1,TRBJ2-7,few,CASSPERASSYEQYF,TGTGCCAGCAGTCCTGAGCGGGCGAGCTCCTACGAGCAGTACTTC
NA,TRBV4-2,TRBJ2-7,few,CASSQDPLGGDNEQYF,TGTGCCAGCAGCCAAGATCCCCTTGGGGGTGACAACGAGCAGTACTTC
NA,TRBV12-3/TRBV12-4,TRBJ2-7,many,CASSLRGQTYEQYF,TGTGCCAGCAGTTTACGAGGACAGACCTACGAGCAGTACTTC
NA,TRBV29-1,TRBJ2-2,few,CSVEGEGANTGELFF,TGCAGCGTTGAAGGGGAGGGGGCCAACACCGGGGAGCTGTTTTTT
TRBD1,TRBV20-1,TRBJ1-5,few,CSASPVLGAGGQPQHF,TGCAGTGCTTCCCCCGTCCTGGGGGCAGGGGGTCAGCCCCAGCATTTT
NA,TRBV4-1,TRBJ2-3,NA,CASSQAVTSTDTQYF,TGCGCCAGCAGCCAAGCGGTAACGAGCACAGATACGCAGTATTTT
NA,TRBV10-3,TRBJ1-4,few,CAISVSGLNEKLFF,TGTGCCATCAGTGTTTCGGGGTTGAATGAAAAACTGTTTTTT
NA,TRBV4-3,TRBJ1-1,NA,CASSHDRGNTEAFF,TGCGCCAGCAGCCATGATCGAGGGAACACTGAAGCTTTCTTT
NA,TRBV6-2/TRBV6-3,TRBJ2-1,few,CASSYLRQGEQFF,TGTGCCAGCAGTTACCTTAGGCAGGGAGAGCAGTTCTTC
TRBD2,TRBV4-1,TRBJ2-1,few,CASSSVSQRGAVEQFF,TGCGCCAGCAGCTCCGTCAGCCAGCGGGGGGCGGTTGAGCAGTTCTTC
TRBD1,TRBV7-9,TRBJ2-1,many,CASKIQGVGQFF,TGTGCCAGCAAAATCCAGGGGGTGGGGCAGTTCTTC
NA,TRBV20-1,TRBJ1-6,few,CSARDHIAGDNSPLHF,TGCAGTGCTAGAGATCATATTGCAGGGGACAATTCACCCCTCCACTTT
TRBD2,TRBV20-1,TRBJ2-3,NA,CSADHSGRKDTQYF,TGCAGTGCTGACCATAGCGGGAGAAAGGATACGCAGTATTTT
NA,TRBV9,TRBJ2-1,once,CASSVVSSMDEQFF,TGTGCCAGCAGCGTAGTGAGTAGCATGGATGAGCAGTTCTTC
TRBD2,TRBV12-3/TRBV12-4,TRBJ2-7,few,CASSFGRASYEQYF,TGTGCCAGCAGTTTCGGGAGGGCGTCCTACGAGCAGTACTTC
NA,TRBV4-3,TRBJ1-1,few,CASSQDRMNTEAFF,TGCGCCAGCAGCCAAGATCGTATGAACACTGAAGCTTTCTTT
TRBD1,TRBV5-1,TRBJ2-7,NA,CASSAGTATYEQYF,TGCGCCAGCAGCGCCGGGACAGCCACCTACGAGCAGTACTTC
NA,TRBV4-1,TRBJ1-3,NA,CASSQEGSGNTIYF,TGCGCCAGCAGCCAAGAAGGGAGTGGAAACACCATATATTTT